The clone carrying this T cell receptor (beta chain) showed up just a few times. Its target is unknown. The CDR3 extends over 14 amino acids. The V and J ends lost 3 bases and 10 bases respectively, with 16 bases between them. Looked up from germline, CDR1 is WNHNN and CDR2 is SYGVQD (reference sequence). The data stem from a study of T cell repertoires in cytomegalovirus infection. Study-wide context: CMV infection plus the matching HLA type was flagged by public TCR beta signatures. Study observations and caveats: HLA-C-restricted TCR beta clonotypes specific for CMV led the ex vivo response.

TCRdb itself ran the reads through MiXCR, one entry per CDR3 protein. The repertoire holds just under 550,000 distinct CDR3 sequences, with around a quarter as singletons. Source material: PBMCs. V is TRBV10-1 and J is TRBJ2-1; D remains ambiguous. The source of this sequence is a human donor in good health (CMV status not recorded). Some clones in this sample may be carry-over from other donors' samples. Written as DNA, the CDR3 is TGCGCCAGCAGTGATCCAGGATCCCCGAAGGAGCAGTTCTTC. Translated: CASSDPGSPKEQFF.